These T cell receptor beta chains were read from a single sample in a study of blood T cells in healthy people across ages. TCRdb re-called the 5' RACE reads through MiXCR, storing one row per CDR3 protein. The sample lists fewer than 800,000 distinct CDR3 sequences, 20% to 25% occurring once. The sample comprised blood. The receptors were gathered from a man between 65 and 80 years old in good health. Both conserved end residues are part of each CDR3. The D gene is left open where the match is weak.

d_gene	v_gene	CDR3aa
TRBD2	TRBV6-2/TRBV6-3	CASSSARLAGAGDTQYF
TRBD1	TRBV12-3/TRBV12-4	CASSKPGQGSSNQPQHF
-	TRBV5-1	CASSVGPGDVNTEAFF
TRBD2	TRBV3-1	CASSQDRGLAVAKNIQYF
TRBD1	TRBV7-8	CASSLEGQGVEKLFF
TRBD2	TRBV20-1	CSARVLAATDTQYF
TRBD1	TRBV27	CASSLQGARETQYF
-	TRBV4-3	CASSQDWQGPYEQYF
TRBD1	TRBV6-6	CASSYSKGTGGEKLFF
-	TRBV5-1	CASSLEAGVGTQYF
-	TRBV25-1	CASSESGSDTEAFF
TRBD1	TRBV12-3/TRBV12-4	CASSSPGQAYEQYF
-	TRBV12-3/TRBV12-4	CATKRGVNEQFF
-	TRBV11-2	CASSLALTETYEQYF
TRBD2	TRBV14	CASSRGTSGIVNEQFF
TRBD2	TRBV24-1	CATSDLQSGSIKFF
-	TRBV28	CASSLGGSKNTEAFF
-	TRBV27	CASSLSGRENEQFF
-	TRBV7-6	CASSLALTVSETQYF
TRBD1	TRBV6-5	CASSYSGDRGGWTQYF
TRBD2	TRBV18	CASSQLAGAYNEQFF
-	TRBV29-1	CSVEPATNEKLFF
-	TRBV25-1	CASSGSDTFSNQPQHF
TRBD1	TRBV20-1	CSAMDRVDQPQHF
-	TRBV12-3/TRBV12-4	CASSVSGSEKLFF
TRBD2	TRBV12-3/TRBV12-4	CASSPSDLLAGLSYEQYF
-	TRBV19	CASSTIRTDTQYF
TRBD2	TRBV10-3	CAISDPGRPGLAGETKNIQYF
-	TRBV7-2	CASSFAGRQETQYF
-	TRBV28	CASNRGIYEQYF
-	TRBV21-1	CASTERTYEQYF
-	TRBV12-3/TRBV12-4	CASSLAESTDAQYF
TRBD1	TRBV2	CASSVNSGTGKFF
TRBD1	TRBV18	CASSPRGQGPETQYF
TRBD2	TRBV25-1	CASSGGLAVTYEQYF
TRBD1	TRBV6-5	CASSYSAGTGDGYTF
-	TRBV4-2	CASSQDRWAVQPQHF
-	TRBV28	CASSSGGNTEAFF
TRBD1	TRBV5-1	CASSLGQDTDTQYF
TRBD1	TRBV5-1	CASSWDRDFETQYF
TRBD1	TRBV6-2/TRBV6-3	CASSYKGQGASMQYF
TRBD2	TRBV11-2	CASSWSGSLADTQYF
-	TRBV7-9	CASRIGQGGESGELFF
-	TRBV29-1	CSVPDPYNEQFF
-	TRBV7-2	CASSPYPGQQGSRLFF
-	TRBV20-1	CSARAVTENEQFF
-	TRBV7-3	CASSQDRTNTGELFF
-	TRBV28	CASSFSSRETAHTYNEQFF
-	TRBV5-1	CASSLVLLPLGKGSRDTQYF
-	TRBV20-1	CSARVTGVSGAQETQYF
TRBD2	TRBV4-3	CASSQVGLAGGPGKNIQYF